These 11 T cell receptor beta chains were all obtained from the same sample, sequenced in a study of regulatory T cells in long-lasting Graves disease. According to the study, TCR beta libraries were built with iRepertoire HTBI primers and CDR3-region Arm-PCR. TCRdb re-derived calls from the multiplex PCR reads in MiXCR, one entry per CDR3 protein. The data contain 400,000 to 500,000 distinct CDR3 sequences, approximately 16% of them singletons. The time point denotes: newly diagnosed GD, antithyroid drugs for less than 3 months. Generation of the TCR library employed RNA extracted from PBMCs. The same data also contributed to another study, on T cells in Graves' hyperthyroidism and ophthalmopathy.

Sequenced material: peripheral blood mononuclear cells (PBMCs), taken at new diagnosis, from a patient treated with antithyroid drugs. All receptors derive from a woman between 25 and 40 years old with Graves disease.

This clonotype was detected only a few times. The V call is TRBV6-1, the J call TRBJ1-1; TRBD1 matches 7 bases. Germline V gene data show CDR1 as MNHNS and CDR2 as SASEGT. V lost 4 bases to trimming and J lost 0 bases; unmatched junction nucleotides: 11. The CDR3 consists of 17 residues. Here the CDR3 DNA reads TGTGCCAGCAGTGGGACCGGGACAGCGCTCATGAACACTGAAGCTTTCTTT. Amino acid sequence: CASSGTGTALMNTEAFF.

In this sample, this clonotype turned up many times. CDR3 DNA: TGTGCCAGCAAAGGACAGGGGGCTTCCTACGAGCAGTACTTC. Protein: CASKGQGASYEQYF. This chain uses TRBV3-1 with TRBJ2-7, with 11 bases fitting TRBD1. J was trimmed by 1 base and V by 7 bases; bases with no gene match: 3. The CDR3 has 14 amino acids. Germline-derived CDR1 and CDR2 are LGHDT and YNNKEL (reference sequence).

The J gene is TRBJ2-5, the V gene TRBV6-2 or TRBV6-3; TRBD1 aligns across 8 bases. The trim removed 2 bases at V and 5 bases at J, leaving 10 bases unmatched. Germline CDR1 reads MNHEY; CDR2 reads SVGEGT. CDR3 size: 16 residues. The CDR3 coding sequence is TGTGCCAGCAGTTACGCTCGGGACAGGCTACGTGAGACCCAGTACTTC. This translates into CASSYARDRLRETQYF.

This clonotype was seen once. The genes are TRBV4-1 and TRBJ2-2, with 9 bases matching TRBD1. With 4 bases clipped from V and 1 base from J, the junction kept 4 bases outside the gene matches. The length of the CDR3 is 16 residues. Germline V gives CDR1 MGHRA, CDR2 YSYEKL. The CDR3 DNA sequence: TGCGCCAGCAGCCGCCCGGGACAGGGGAACACCGGGGAGCTGTTTTTT. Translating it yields CASSRPGQGNTGELFF.

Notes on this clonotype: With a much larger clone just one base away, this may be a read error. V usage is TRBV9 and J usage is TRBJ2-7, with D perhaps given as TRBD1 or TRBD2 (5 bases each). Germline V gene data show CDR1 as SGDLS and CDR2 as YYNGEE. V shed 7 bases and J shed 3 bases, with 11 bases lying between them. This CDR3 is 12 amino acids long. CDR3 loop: CASGGGNYEQYF. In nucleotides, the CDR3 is TGTGCCAGCGGGGGTGGTAACTACGAGCAGTACTTC.

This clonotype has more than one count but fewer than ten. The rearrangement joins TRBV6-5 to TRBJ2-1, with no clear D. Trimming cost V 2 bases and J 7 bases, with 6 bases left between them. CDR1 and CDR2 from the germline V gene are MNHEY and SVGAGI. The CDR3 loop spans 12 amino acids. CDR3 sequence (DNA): TGTGCCAGCAGTTACAAGGGTAATGAGCAGTTCTTC. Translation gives CASSYKGNEQFF.

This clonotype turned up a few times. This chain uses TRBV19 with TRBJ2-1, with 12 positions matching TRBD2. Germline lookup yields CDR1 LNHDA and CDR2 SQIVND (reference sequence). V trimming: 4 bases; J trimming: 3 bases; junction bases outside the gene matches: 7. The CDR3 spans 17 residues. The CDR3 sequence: CASSRRLAGVIYNEQFF. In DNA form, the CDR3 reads TGTGCCAGTAGTAGACGACTAGCGGGAGTAATCTACAATGAGCAGTTCTTC.

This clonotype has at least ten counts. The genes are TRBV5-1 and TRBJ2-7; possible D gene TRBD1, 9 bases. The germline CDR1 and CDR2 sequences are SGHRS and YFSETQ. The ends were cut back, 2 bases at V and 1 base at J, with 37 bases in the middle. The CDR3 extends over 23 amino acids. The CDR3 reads CASSFGLGQGFVGREGRSYEQYF. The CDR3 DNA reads TGCGCCAGCAGCTTTGGCCTGGGACAGGGCTTCGTAGGACGGGAGGGCCGGTCCTACGAGCAGTACTTC.

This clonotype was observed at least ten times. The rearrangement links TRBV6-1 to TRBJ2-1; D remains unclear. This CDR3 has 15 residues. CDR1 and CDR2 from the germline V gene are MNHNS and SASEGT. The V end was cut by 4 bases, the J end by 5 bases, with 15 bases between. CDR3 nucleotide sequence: TGTGCCAGCAGTGCGGACCGCCTAATTAACAATGAGCAGTTCTTC. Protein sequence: CASSADRLINNEQFF.

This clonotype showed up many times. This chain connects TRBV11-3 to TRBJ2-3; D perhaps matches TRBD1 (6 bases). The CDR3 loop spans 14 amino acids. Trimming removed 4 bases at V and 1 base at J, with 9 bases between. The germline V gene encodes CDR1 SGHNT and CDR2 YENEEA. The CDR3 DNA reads TGTGCCAGCAGCTACGACAGGCGCACAGATACGCAGTATTTT. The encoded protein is CASSYDRRTDTQYF. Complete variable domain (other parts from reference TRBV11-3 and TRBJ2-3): EAGVVQSPRYKIIEKKQPVAFWCNPISGHNTLYWYLQNLGQGPELLIRYENEEAVDDSQLPKDRFSAERLKGVDSTLKIQPAELGDSAVYLCASSYDRRTDTQYFGPGTRLTVL.

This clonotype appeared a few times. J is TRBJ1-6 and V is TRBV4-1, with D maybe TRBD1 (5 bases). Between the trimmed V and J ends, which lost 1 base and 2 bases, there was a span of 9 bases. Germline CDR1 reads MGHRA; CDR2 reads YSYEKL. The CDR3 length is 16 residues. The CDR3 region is CASSQGEGTYNSPLHF. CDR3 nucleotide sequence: TGCGCCAGCAGCCAAGGGGAGGGGACCTATAATTCACCCCTCCACTTT.